The 26 T cell receptor beta chains below were found in one sample sequenced in a study of CD8 T cells in ankylosing spondylitis. Their cognate antigens are unknown. TCRdb used MiXCR to reprocess the 5' RACE reads, holding one entry per CDR3 protein. The repertoire includes roughly 700,000 distinct CDR3 sequences, 19% of them detected once, and 19% sits in the top ten. Study-level findings and limits: Made up of 7 to 9 highly homologous variants, a TCR beta motif appeared characteristic of ankylosing spondylitis blood.

Sequencing input: blood, either unsorted or a sorted T cell fraction (not recorded which). All receptors derive from a male donor with ankylosing spondylitis.

This clonotype was seen a few times. CDR3: CSASPRGPDTQYF. CDR3 in DNA: TGCAGTGCTAGTCCTAGAGGACCAGATACGCAGTATTTT. The gene calls are TRBV20-1 and TRBJ2-3, with D hard to call. The germline V gene has CDR1 DFQATT and CDR2 SNEGSKA (reference sequence). This CDR3 has 13 residues. V was shortened by 3 bases and J by 4 bases, with 11 bases between the two germline ends.

This clonotype was found a few times. The rearrangement joins TRBV4-3 to TRBJ2-2; 7 nucleotides match TRBD1. CDR1 and CDR2 from the germline V gene are LGHNA and YSLEER. The CDR3 spans 17 residues. J was trimmed by 0 bases and V by 1 base; bases with no gene match: 5. CDR3 amino acids: CASSQAPRGTNTGELFF. The CDR3, as DNA: TGCGCCAGCAGCCAAGCCCCCAGGGGGACGAACACCGGGGAGCTGTTTTTT.

J is TRBJ2-7 and V is TRBV12-3 or TRBV12-4; 9 bases are shared with TRBD2. This CDR3 is built from 14 residues. J was trimmed by 4 bases and V by 5 bases; bases with no gene match: 6. The chain's CDR3 is CASSISGSGYEQYF. CDR3 DNA sequence: TGTGCCAGCAGTATTAGCGGGAGCGGGTACGAGCAGTACTTC.

This clonotype was recorded a few times. V and J are TRBV29-1 and TRBJ1-3; D ambiguous. Trimming took 6 bases from V and 2 from J, leaving 14 bases between them. CDR1 and CDR2 from the germline V gene are SQVTM and ANQGSEA. This CDR3 contains 14 residues. CDR3 loop: CSVEPVGAGNTIYF. For the CDR3, the DNA is TGCAGCGTGGAGCCGGTGGGCGCTGGAAACACCATATATTTT.

The chain carries TRBV3-1 and TRBJ2-1, with TRBD2 matching over 15 bases. Germline CDR1 is LGHDT and CDR2 is YNNKEL (reference sequence). CDR3 length equals 20 residues. V lost 3 bases and J lost 6; bases outside the gene matches: 15. The CDR3 loop reads CASSQGRTSGRGGLLNEQFF. The CDR3 DNA reads TGTGCCAGCAGCCAGGGTCGGACTAGCGGGAGGGGTGGTCTCCTCAATGAGCAGTTCTTC.

The chain is built from TRBV12-3 or TRBV12-4 and TRBJ1-2; no clear D gene. The V end was cut by 7 bases, the J end by 4 bases, with 16 bases between. This CDR3 contains 14 residues. CDR3 sequence (DNA): TGTGCCAGCACCCAAGGACTGGGCTTCTATGGCTACACCTTC. Translated: CASTQGLGFYGYTF.

This clonotype was seen a handful of times. The chain carries TRBV12-3 or TRBV12-4 and TRBJ1-1; weak D call: TRBD1 (5 bases). CDR3 length: 12 amino acids. V was cut by 3 bases and J by 7 bases, with 9 bases left in between. This chain's CDR3 is CASSLIQGEAFF. CDR3 bases: TGTGCCAGCAGTTTGATTCAGGGTGAAGCTTTCTTT.

The rearrangement links TRBV19 to TRBJ2-1; tentatively, D is TRBD1 or TRBD2 (5 bases each). CDR3 length: 13 amino acids. The V gene's germline CDR1 is LNHDA and CDR2 SQIVND (reference sequence). Trimming took 10 bases from V and 4 from J, leaving 14 bases between them. The CDR3 DNA follows: TGTGCCACCAACCGGGACGAGTACAATGAGCAGTTCTTC. Translating it yields CATNRDEYNEQFF.

The chain combines TRBV29-1 with TRBJ2-5, with no clear D. The germline CDR1 and CDR2 sequences are SQVTM and ANQGSEA. The CDR3 totals 13 residues. V lost 3 bases, J lost 2 bases, and 10 bases lay in between. CDR3 protein: CSVDGLLQETQYF. The CDR3, as DNA: TGCAGCGTTGATGGGCTGCTACAAGAGACCCAGTACTTC.

This clonotype was seen only a few times. The V gene is TRBV6-5, the J gene TRBJ2-7; tentatively, D is TRBD2 (5 bases). The CDR3 runs to 14 residues. Looked up from germline, CDR1 is MNHEY and CDR2 is SVGAGI. Trimming removed 2 bases at V and 4 bases at J, with 12 bases between. CDR3 sequence (DNA): TGTGCCAGCAGTTACGGCTTGGGAGAGTACGAGCAGTACTTC. Translation: CASSYGLGEYEQYF.

As to this clonotype: This may be a read error, as it is one base from a much larger clone. The rearrangement joins TRBV12-3 or TRBV12-4 to TRBJ2-2; D assignment may be TRBD1 or TRBD2 (5 bases each). The CDR3 loop spans 15 amino acids. CDR3 residues: CASSLSRGATGEPFF. The CDR3 bases are TGTGCCAGCAGTCTCTCCCGGGGCGCTACCGGGGAGCCGTTTTTT.

This clonotype showed up many times. This sequence joins TRBV10-2 and TRBJ1-2; tentative D call: TRBD1 (5 bases). CDR1 is WSHSY and CDR2 is SAAADI in the germline V gene. The CDR3 runs 12 residues. Trimming removed 6 bases from V and 4 bases from J, with 9 bases in between. CDR3 nucleotides: TGCGCCAGCAGGAGGGACGGCTATGGCTACACCTTC. It encodes CASRRDGYGYTF.

In its sample, this clonotype was seen a few times. The chain joins TRBV5-1 to TRBJ1-1; possibly TRBD1 for D (6 bases). CDR1 and CDR2 (germline): SGHRS, YFSETQ. With 3 bases removed from V and 4 bases from J, the gap between germline ends came to 16 bases. The CDR3 spans 15 residues. The CDR3 reads CASSWDTGIPTEAFF. CDR3 DNA sequence: TGCGCCAGCAGCTGGGACACAGGGATCCCCACTGAAGCTTTCTTT. The full variable domain, with the rest looked up from reference TRBV5-1 and TRBJ1-1, is KAGVTQTPRYLIKTRGQQVTLSCSPISGHRSVSWYQQTPGQGLQFLFEYFSETQRNKGNFPGRFSGRQFSNSRSEMNVSTLELGDSALYLCASSWDTGIPTEAFFGQGTRLTVV.

This clonotype was seen a single time. The rearrangement links TRBV29-1 to TRBJ2-2; 8 nucleotides agree with TRBD1. The CDR3 covers 14 residues. Per the germline V gene, CDR1 is SQVTM and CDR2 is ANQGSEA. V was clipped by 8 bases and J by 1 base; unmatched bases: 6. The DNA for the CDR3 is TGCAGCTTATTCGGACAGGGGAACACCGGGGAGCTGTTTTTT. Amino acid sequence: CSLFGQGNTGELFF.

This chain uses TRBV11-2 with TRBJ2-7, with no clear D. V shed 4 bases and J shed 2 bases, with 18 bases lying between them. The CDR3 has 16 residues. CDR1 and CDR2 from the germline V gene are SGHAT and FQNNGV. Here the CDR3 DNA reads TGTGCCAGCAGCTCTTCGACGCTACCCCCTCCCTACGAGCAGTACTTC. Residues: CASSSSTLPPPYEQYF.

This rearrangement joins TRBV6-6 to TRBJ1-1; D is undetermined. The length of the CDR3 is 13 residues. Between the trimmed V and J ends, which lost 6 bases and 6 bases, there was a span of 14 bases. CDR1 and CDR2 (germline): MNHNY, SVGAGI (reference sequence). Here the CDR3 DNA reads TGTGCCAGCAGCCCCTTGCGGATCCCTGAAGCTTTCTTT. This sequence encodes CASSPLRIPEAFF.

This clonotype was recorded a few times. The V and J genes are TRBV11-2 and TRBJ2-3; D unclear. The CDR3 runs to 17 residues. V dropped 5 bases and J dropped 4 bases, with 22 bases sitting between them. CDR1 SGHAT and CDR2 FQNNGV come from the germline V gene. DNA for the CDR3: TGTGCCAGCAGCACCCCTGTGGGCGACGTGCAGTCAGATACGCAGTATTTT. It translates to CASSTPVGDVQSDTQYF.

The rearrangement uses TRBV7-9 and TRBJ2-7, with D uncertain. The germline V gene encodes CDR1 SEHNR and CDR2 FQNEAQ (reference sequence). This CDR3 contains 14 residues. The V gene lost 4 bases and the J gene lost 3 bases, with 13 bases spanning the gap. CDR3 in amino acids: CASSSHKTGYEQYF. DNA for the CDR3: TGTGCCAGCAGCTCGCATAAGACTGGCTACGAGCAGTACTTC.

This clonotype was seen a few times. V is TRBV11-2 and J is TRBJ2-1; 8 nucleotides agree with TRBD2. The CDR3 loop spans 15 amino acids. Per the germline V gene, CDR1 is SGHAT and CDR2 is FQNNGV. V lost 6 bases to trimming and J lost 7 bases; unmatched junction nucleotides: 11. CDR3 loop: CASRLTGGLVNEQFF. CDR3 coding DNA: TGTGCCAGCAGACTAACGGGGGGGCTAGTAAATGAGCAGTTCTTC.

The chain carries TRBV5-1 and TRBJ2-3; 10 nucleotides match TRBD1. Germline V CDR1 and CDR2: SGHRS, YFSETQ. This CDR3 has 16 residues. V shed 3 bases and J 5 bases; nucleotides not matched to a gene: 9. CDR3 amino acids: CASSWTGTGDLDTQYF. Written as DNA, the CDR3 is TGCGCCAGCAGCTGGACCGGGACAGGGGATTTAGATACGCAGTATTTT.

This clonotype was detected only a few times. This sequence joins TRBV12-3 or TRBV12-4 and TRBJ2-7; TRBD2 might be the D (5 bases). V was pared by 6 bases and J by 2 bases, with 14 bases between. The CDR3 is 14 amino acids. CDR3 nucleotide sequence: TGTGCCAGCAGAAGAGGACGGGGAGCCTACGAGCAGTACTTC. Encoded protein: CASRRGRGAYEQYF.

This clonotype was seen only once. This chain joins TRBV29-1 and TRBJ2-1; D is unresolved. CDR1 and CDR2 from the germline V gene are SQVTM and ANQGSEA. Deletions cut 3 bases from V and 0 bases from J, with 6 bases between. There are 13 residues in the CDR3. The CDR3 nucleotides read TGCAGCGTTGACTCTTTCTCCTACAATGAGCAGTTCTTC. Protein product: CSVDSFSYNEQFF.

This clonotype appeared a single time. The chain links TRBV20-1 to TRBJ2-1; 7 bases match TRBD2. The CDR3 loop spans 14 amino acids. The V and J ends lost 6 bases and 5 bases, in that order; junction bases with no gene match: 10. The V gene's germline CDR1 is DFQATT and CDR2 SNEGSKA (reference sequence). The CDR3 spells CSASGTNQNNEQFF. The CDR3 DNA sequence: TGCAGTGCGAGTGGGACTAACCAAAACAATGAGCAGTTCTTC.

The chain joins TRBV7-2 to TRBJ2-5, with D perhaps matching TRBD1 (5 bases). The V end was cut by 2 bases, the J end by 2 bases, with 12 bases between. This CDR3 has 15 residues. Germline-derived CDR1 and CDR2 are SGHTA and FQGNSA. CDR3 bases: TGTGCCAGCAGCTTAATACCGCCAGGGCAAGAGACCCAGTACTTC. The encoded protein is CASSLIPPGQETQYF. The full variable domain, rest sourced from reference TRBV7-2 and TRBJ2-5, is GAGVSQSPSNKVTEKGKDVELRCDPISGHTALYWYRQSLGQGLEFLIYFQGNSAPDKSGLPSDRFSAERTGGSVSTLTIQRTQQEDSAVYLCASSLIPPGQETQYFGPGTRLLVL.

The rearrangement uses TRBV5-6 and TRBJ2-5, with 11 positions matching TRBD2. In germline, CDR1 is SGHDT, CDR2 YYEEEE. Trimming took 1 base from V and 5 from J; bases not matched to a gene: 7. The CDR3 totals 16 residues. In nucleotides, the CDR3 is TGTGCCAGCAGCTTGACGCCTAGCGGGAGGCAGGAGACCCAGTACTTC. Protein product: CASSLTPSGRQETQYF.

This rearrangement joins TRBV6-2 or TRBV6-3 to TRBJ2-2; a possible D gene is TRBD2 (5 bases). Trimming pared 8 bases from V and 3 bases from J, leaving 13 bases between. CDR3 length: 14 residues. Germline V gives CDR1 MNHEY, CDR2 SVGEGT. The CDR3 loop is CASGPYGDTGELFF. Here the CDR3 DNA reads TGTGCCAGCGGGCCCTACGGGGACACCGGGGAGCTGTTTTTT.